The clone carrying this T cell receptor beta chain was seen many times. No antigen is known for it. Germline lookup yields CDR1 SGHVS and CDR2 FQNEAQ. Trimming cost V 4 bases and J 0 bases; bases outside gene matches: 3. The CDR3 is 16 amino acids. Clinical symptoms, serum thyroxine, TRAb, thyroid ultrasound and orbital computed tomography informed diagnoses. These data come from a study of T cells in Graves' hyperthyroidism and ophthalmopathy. Amplified TCR beta CDR3 regions came from RNA transcripts. The HTBI primer set was used in a first-round RT-PCR of the TCR CDR3. TCRdb reprocessed the multiplex PCR reads with MiXCR, giving one entry per CDR3 protein. The sample holds fewer than 250,000 distinct CDR3 sequences, about 17% seen once. Overall study results and limits: Most thyroid clonotypes that were expanded above 0.001 also turned up in blood. Before onset, ophthalmopathy was predicted by the model a median around 6.5 months earlier. Ophthalmopathy and stable hyperthyroidism were separated by a 13 V-J model.

The rearrangement uses TRBV7-8 and TRBJ2-4; 10 bases match TRBD2. Material for sequencing was blood. This clonotype was sampled from a woman between 18 and 30 years old with Graves' ophthalmopathy. This CDR3 is CASSSGLAVAKNIQYF. In DNA, the CDR3 is TGTGCCAGCAGCTCCGGACTAGCGGTAGCCAAAAACATTCAGTACTTC.